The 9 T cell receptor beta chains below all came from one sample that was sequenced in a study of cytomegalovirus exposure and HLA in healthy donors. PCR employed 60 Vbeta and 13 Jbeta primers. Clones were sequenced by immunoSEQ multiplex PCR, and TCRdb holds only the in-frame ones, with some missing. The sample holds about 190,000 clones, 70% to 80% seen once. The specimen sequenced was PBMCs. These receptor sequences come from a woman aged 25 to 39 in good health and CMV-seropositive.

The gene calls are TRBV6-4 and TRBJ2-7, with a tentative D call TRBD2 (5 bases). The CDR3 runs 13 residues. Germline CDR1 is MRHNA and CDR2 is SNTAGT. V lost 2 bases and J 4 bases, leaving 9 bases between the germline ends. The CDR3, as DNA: TGTGCCAGCAGTGACGAACCGGGGTACGAGCAGTACTTC. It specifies CASSDEPGYEQYF.

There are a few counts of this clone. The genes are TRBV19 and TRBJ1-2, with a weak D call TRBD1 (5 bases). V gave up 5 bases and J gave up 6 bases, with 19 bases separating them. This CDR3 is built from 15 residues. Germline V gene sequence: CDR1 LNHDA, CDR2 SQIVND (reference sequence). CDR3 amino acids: CASSPSGAPRDGYTF. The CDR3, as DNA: TGTGCCAGTAGTCCAAGTGGGGCCCCAAGGGATGGCTACACCTTC.

In DNA form, the CDR3 reads TGTGCCAGCAGCCAAGAGCAGGGGGGACAGCCCCAGCATTTT. Amino acids: CASSQEQGGQPQHF. This sequence joins TRBV4-2 and TRBJ1-5, with 7 bases fitting TRBD1. CDR3 length: 14 amino acids. V was clipped by 0 bases and J by 7 bases; unmatched bases: 3. Germline values: CDR1 LGHNA, CDR2 YNFKEQ.

The CDR3 is CASSDVGGRTDTQYF. The CDR3 DNA reads TGTGCCAGCAGTGACGTGGGGGGGCGCACAGATACGCAGTATTTT. V gene TRBV2 combines with J gene TRBJ2-3, with D possibly being TRBD2 (7 bases). The germline V gene encodes CDR1 SNHLY and CDR2 FYNNEI. This CDR3 comprises 15 residues. The V and J ends lost 3 bases and 1 base respectively, with 11 bases between them. The full variable domain, rest sourced from reference TRBV2 and TRBJ2-3, is EPEVTQTPSHQVTQMGQEVILRCVPISNHLYFYWYRQILGQKVEFLVSFYNNEISEKSEIFDDQFSVERPDGSNFTLKIRSTKLEDSAMYFCASSDVGGRTDTQYFGPGTRLTVL.

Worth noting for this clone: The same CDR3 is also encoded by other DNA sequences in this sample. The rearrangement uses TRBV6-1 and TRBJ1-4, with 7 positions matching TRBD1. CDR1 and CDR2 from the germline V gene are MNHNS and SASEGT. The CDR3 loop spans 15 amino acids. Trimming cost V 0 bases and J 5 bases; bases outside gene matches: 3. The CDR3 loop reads CASSEAHRGNEKLFF. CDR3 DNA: TGTGCCAGCAGTGAAGCGCACAGGGGCAATGAAAAACTGTTTTTT.

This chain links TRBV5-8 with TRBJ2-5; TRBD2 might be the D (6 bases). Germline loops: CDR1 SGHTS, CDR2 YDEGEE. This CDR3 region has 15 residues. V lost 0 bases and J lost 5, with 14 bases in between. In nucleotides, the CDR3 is TGTGCCAGCAGCTTGGGGCGGGGCCAGGAGGAGACCCAGTACTTC. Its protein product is CASSLGRGQEETQYF.

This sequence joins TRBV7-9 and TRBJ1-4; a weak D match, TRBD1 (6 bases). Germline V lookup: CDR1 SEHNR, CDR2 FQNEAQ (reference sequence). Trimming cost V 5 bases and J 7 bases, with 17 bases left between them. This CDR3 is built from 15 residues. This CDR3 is CASSQLWEGGEKLFF. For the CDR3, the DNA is TGTGCCAGCAGCCAACTTTGGGAAGGGGGTGAAAAACTGTTTTTT. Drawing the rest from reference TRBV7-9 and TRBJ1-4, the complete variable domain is DTGVSQNPRHKITKRGQNVTFRCDPISEHNRLYWYRQTLGQGPEFLTYFQNEAQLEKSRLLSDRFSAERPKGSFSTLEIQRTEQGDSAMYLCASSQLWEGGEKLFFGSGTQLSVL.

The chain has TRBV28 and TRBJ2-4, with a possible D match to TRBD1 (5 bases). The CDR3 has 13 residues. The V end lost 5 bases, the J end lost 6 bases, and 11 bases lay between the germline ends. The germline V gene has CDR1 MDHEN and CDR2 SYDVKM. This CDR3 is CASSVQGSNIQYF. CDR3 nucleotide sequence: TGTGCCAGCAGTGTTCAGGGTTCAAACATTCAGTACTTC.

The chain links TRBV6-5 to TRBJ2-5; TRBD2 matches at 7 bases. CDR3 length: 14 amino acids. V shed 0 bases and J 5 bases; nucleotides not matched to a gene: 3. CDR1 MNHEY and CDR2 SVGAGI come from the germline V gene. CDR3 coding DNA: TGTGCCAGCAGTTACTCCGGGAGGAGGGAGACCCAGTACTTC. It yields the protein CASSYSGRRETQYF.